This is a list of T cell receptor beta chains from one sample in a study of T cell responses to AZD1222 COVID-19 vaccine. TCRdb keeps only in-frame clones here, not all; method: immunoSEQ multiplex PCR. The repertoire holds approximately 140,000 clones, with roughly four fifths as singletons. The material sequenced was peripheral blood, taken on day 0 of MenACWY control vaccination. Receptors originate from an adult in good health. Each CDR3 is given with its conserved first and last residue. D genes are given only for firm matches. Part of the rows lack a size; the others show once, few, many or a class for expanded clones.

cdr3_aa: CASGPGGSYNSPLHF; cdr3_nt: TGTGCCAGTGGGCCAGGGGGATCCTATAATTCACCCCTCCACTTT; v_call: TRBV19; d_call: TRBD1; j_call: TRBJ1-6; clone_size: few
cdr3_aa: CASSKVDRWNQPQHF; cdr3_nt: TGTGCCAGCAGCAAAGTAGACAGGTGGAATCAGCCCCAGCATTTT; v_call: TRBV21-1; d_call: .; j_call: TRBJ1-5; clone_size: .
cdr3_aa: CASSPGPYGYTF; cdr3_nt: TGTGCCAGCAGTCCGGGCCCCTATGGCTACACCTTC; v_call: TRBV25-1; d_call: .; j_call: TRBJ1-2; clone_size: .
cdr3_aa: CASKRGSVTTNEKLFF; cdr3_nt: TGTGCCAGCAAGAGGGGCAGTGTTACAACTAATGAAAAACTGTTTTTT; v_call: TRBV2; d_call: .; j_call: TRBJ1-4; clone_size: few
cdr3_aa: CASRASGNTIYF; cdr3_nt: TGTGCCAGCAGGGCCTCTGGAAACACCATATATTTT; v_call: TRBV6-5; d_call: .; j_call: TRBJ1-3; clone_size: .
cdr3_aa: CAWNRVMNTEAFF; cdr3_nt: TGTGCCTGGAACAGGGTGATGAACACTGAAGCTTTCTTT; v_call: TRBV30; d_call: .; j_call: TRBJ1-1; clone_size: .
cdr3_aa: CASSEQGPGNTIYF; cdr3_nt: TGTGCCAGCAGTGAACAGGGGCCGGGAAACACCATATATTTT; v_call: TRBV6-1; d_call: .; j_call: TRBJ1-3; clone_size: once
cdr3_aa: CASSPVGVTSTDTQYF; cdr3_nt: TGTGCCAGCAGCCCTGTAGGGGTAACTAGCACAGATACGCAGTATTTT; v_call: TRBV11-2; d_call: .; j_call: TRBJ2-3; clone_size: once
cdr3_aa: CASSFGQSTDTQYF; cdr3_nt: TGTGCCAGCAGTTTCGGACAGAGCACAGATACGCAGTATTTT; v_call: TRBV25-1; d_call: .; j_call: TRBJ2-3; clone_size: once
cdr3_aa: CASSSVVGTDTQYF; cdr3_nt: TGTGCCAGCAGCTCCGTCGTGGGGACAGATACGCAGTATTTT; v_call: TRBV5-4; d_call: .; j_call: TRBJ2-3; clone_size: .
cdr3_aa: CSVELGRGLNTF; cdr3_nt: TGCAGCGTTGAACTGGGGCGGGGGCTCAACACCTTC; v_call: TRBV29-1; d_call: .; j_call: TRBJ1-2; clone_size: .
cdr3_aa: CASLKSPNEKLFF; cdr3_nt: TGTGCCAGCCTTAAGTCCCCCAATGAAAAACTGTTTTTT; v_call: TRBV11-3; d_call: .; j_call: TRBJ1-4; clone_size: .
cdr3_aa: CASSSRLAEKETQYF; cdr3_nt: TGTGCCAGCAGCTCTCGACTAGCGGAGAAAGAGACCCAGTACTTC; v_call: TRBV11-2; d_call: TRBD2; j_call: TRBJ2-5; clone_size: few
cdr3_aa: CASSLGTGDTEAFF; cdr3_nt: TGTGCCAGCAGCTTAGGAACAGGGGACACTGAAGCTTTCTTT; v_call: TRBV7-6; d_call: TRBD1; j_call: TRBJ1-1; clone_size: .
cdr3_aa: CASSPRTGGHYNEQFF; cdr3_nt: TGTGCCAGCAGCCCCAGGACAGGGGGCCACTACAATGAGCAGTTCTTC; v_call: TRBV7-3; d_call: TRBD1; j_call: TRBJ2-1; clone_size: .
cdr3_aa: CASRWDRGDYEQYF; cdr3_nt: TGTGCCAGCAGATGGGACAGAGGGGACTACGAGCAGTACTTC; v_call: TRBV2; d_call: TRBD1; j_call: TRBJ2-7; clone_size: .
cdr3_aa: CASSKRPTNTEAFF; cdr3_nt: TGTGCCAGCAGCAAACGCCCCACGAACACTGAAGCTTTCTTT; v_call: TRBV9; d_call: .; j_call: TRBJ1-1; clone_size: .
cdr3_aa: CASSLAGTEETQYF; cdr3_nt: TGTGCCAGCAGCTTGGCCGGGACAGAAGAGACCCAGTACTTC; v_call: TRBV5-4; d_call: TRBD1; j_call: TRBJ2-5; clone_size: .
cdr3_aa: CASSLEGWRTGNTIYF; cdr3_nt: TGTGCCAGCAGCTTAGAGGGATGGAGGACTGGAAACACCATATATTTT; v_call: TRBV7-8; d_call: .; j_call: TRBJ1-3; clone_size: .
cdr3_aa: CASSYVPGAQHF; cdr3_nt: TGTGCCAGCAGTTACGTCCCTGGGGCCCAGCATTTT; v_call: TRBV6-2/TRBV6-3; d_call: .; j_call: TRBJ1-5; clone_size: .
cdr3_aa: CASSLAPRRDRGLTDTQYF; cdr3_nt: TGTGCCAGCAGCTTAGCGCCAAGAAGGGACAGGGGACTCACAGATACGCAGTATTTT; v_call: TRBV7-2; d_call: TRBD1; j_call: TRBJ2-3; clone_size: .
cdr3_aa: CASSQEPSGGAGTGELFF; cdr3_nt: TGTGCCAGCAGCCAAGAGCCAAGCGGGGGGGCCGGAACCGGGGAGCTGTTTTTT; v_call: TRBV4-2; d_call: TRBD2; j_call: TRBJ2-2; clone_size: .
cdr3_aa: CASSLQGATLAQHF; cdr3_nt: TGTGCCAGCAGCCTGCAGGGGGCGACCCTAGCCCAGCATTTT; v_call: TRBV28; d_call: TRBD1; j_call: TRBJ1-5; clone_size: .
cdr3_aa: CASTSTSGGPLDTQYF; cdr3_nt: TGTGCCAGCACGTCAACTAGCGGGGGCCCCCTGGATACGCAGTATTTT; v_call: TRBV2; d_call: TRBD2; j_call: TRBJ2-3; clone_size: few
cdr3_aa: CASSGIPTEAFF; cdr3_nt: TGTGCCAGCAGTGGGATACCCACTGAAGCTTTCTTT; v_call: TRBV2; d_call: .; j_call: TRBJ1-1; clone_size: .
cdr3_aa: CASSRYSNYGYTF; cdr3_nt: TGTGCCAGCAGCAGGTATAGCAACTATGGCTACACCTTC; v_call: TRBV5-4; d_call: .; j_call: TRBJ1-2; clone_size: once
cdr3_aa: CASSLLTNEQFF; cdr3_nt: TGTGCCAGCAGTTTACTCACGAATGAGCAGTTCTTC; v_call: TRBV28; d_call: .; j_call: TRBJ2-1; clone_size: .
cdr3_aa: CASSQEPATYRELFF; cdr3_nt: TGCGCCAGCAGCCAAGAACCAGCTACTTACCGGGAGCTGTTTTTT; v_call: TRBV4-1; d_call: .; j_call: TRBJ2-2; clone_size: .
cdr3_aa: CASSPPGQVGRDRGYTF; cdr3_nt: TGTGCCAGCAGTCCCCCCGGACAGGTAGGAAGAGACCGCGGCTACACCTTC; v_call: TRBV6-6; d_call: TRBD1; j_call: TRBJ1-2; clone_size: .
cdr3_aa: CASSKALGSAF; cdr3_nt: TGTGCCAGCAGCAAAGCGCTCGGCAGCGCCTTC; v_call: TRBV21-1; d_call: .; j_call: TRBJ1-2; clone_size: .
cdr3_aa: CASSPRGVNEQFF; cdr3_nt: TGCGCCAGCAGTCCGCGGGGCGTAAATGAGCAGTTCTTC; v_call: TRBV10-2; d_call: .; j_call: TRBJ2-1; clone_size: .